This T cell receptor (beta chain) was found in a study of cytomegalovirus exposure and HLA in healthy donors. Germline V gene data show CDR1 as SGHRS and CDR2 as YFSETQ. J gave up 5 bases and V 0 bases, and 6 bases lay outside the gene matches. This CDR3 comprises 15 residues. Profiling relied on immunoSEQ multiplex PCR, and the TCRdb table lists in-frame clones only, not all of them. The sample carries under 150,000 clones, 80% to 90% recorded once. Sequencing was carried out using PBMCs. This receptor was identified in a woman between 18 and 29 years old in good health and CMV-seropositive. The chain couples TRBV5-1 to TRBJ2-5; 8 bases align to TRBD1. Written as DNA, the CDR3 is TGCGCCAGCAGCTTGGGACAGGGGAGAGGTGAGACCCAGTACTTC. Its translation is CASSLGQGRGETQYF. Complete variable domain (other parts from reference TRBV5-1 and TRBJ2-5): KAGVTQTPRYLIKTRGQQVTLSCSPISGHRSVSWYQQTPGQGLQFLFEYFSETQRNKGNFPGRFSGRQFSNSRSEMNVSTLELGDSALYLCASSLGQGRGETQYFGPGTRLLVL.